This T cell receptor (beta chain) was identified during a study of control samples from healthy donors and cancer patients (TCRdb year 2020). Library generation was performed with the immunoSEQ multiplex PCR assay. TCRdb mirrors the immuneACCESS table, restricted to in-frame sequences. Some clones are absent from its copies; in checked studies, under half trace to an unresolved V gene, and the reason for the others is unknown. The sample records about 59,000 clones, more than 90% of which are singletons. The ten largest clones take up around 1.7% of the sample. Trimming takes 1 base from V and 6 bases from J, and the germline ends sit 4 bases apart. CDR3 length: 12 amino acids, cysteine to phenylalanine. Of the read, only the CDR3 DNA is kept; its 36 bases are in frame from base 1. From the germline V gene (reference sequence), CDR1 is MNHEY and CDR2 is SMNVEV. As for this clone: Its antigen is still unknown. No base qualities exist here, and no much larger clone lies one base off it.

The clonotype originates from a man aged 35 to 55 with colorectal cancer. Recombination connected TRBV27 to TRBJ1-5, with the D segment identity uncertain. The specimen was PBMCs. The CDR3 protein is CASSLFGQPQHF. The nucleotides are TGTGCCAGCAGTTTATTTGGTCAGCCCCAGCATTTT.